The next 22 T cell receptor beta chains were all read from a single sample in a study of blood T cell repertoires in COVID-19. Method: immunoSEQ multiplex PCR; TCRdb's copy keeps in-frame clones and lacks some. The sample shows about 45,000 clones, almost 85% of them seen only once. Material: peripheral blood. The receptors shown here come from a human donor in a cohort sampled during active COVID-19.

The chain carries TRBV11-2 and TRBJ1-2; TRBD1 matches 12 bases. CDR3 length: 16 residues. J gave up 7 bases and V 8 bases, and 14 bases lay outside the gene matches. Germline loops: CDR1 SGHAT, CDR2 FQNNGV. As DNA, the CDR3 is TGTGCCAGCGGATCACGTCCGGGACAGGGGGCGATTGGCTACACCTTC. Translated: CASGSRPGQGAIGYTF.

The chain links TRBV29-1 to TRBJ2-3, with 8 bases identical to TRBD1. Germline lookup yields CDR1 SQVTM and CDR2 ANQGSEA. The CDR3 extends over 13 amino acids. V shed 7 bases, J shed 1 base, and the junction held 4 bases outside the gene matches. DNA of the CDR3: TGCAGCGGTTTGACAGGGGGCACAGATACGCAGTATTTT. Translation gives CSGLTGGTDTQYF.

The CDR3: CASSLGFGYNEQFF. The CDR3 DNA is TGCGCCAGCAGCTTGGGGTTCGGGTACAATGAGCAGTTCTTC. The chain has TRBV5-1 and TRBJ2-1; no reliable D call. The germline gives CDR1 SGHRS, CDR2 YFSETQ. Trimming took 0 bases from V and 4 from J, leaving 8 bases between them. The CDR3 loop spans 14 amino acids.

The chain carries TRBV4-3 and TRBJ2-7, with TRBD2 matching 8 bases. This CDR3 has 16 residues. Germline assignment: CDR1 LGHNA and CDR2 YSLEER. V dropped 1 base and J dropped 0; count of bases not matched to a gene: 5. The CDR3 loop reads CASSQGISGVSYEQYF. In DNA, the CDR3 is TGCGCCAGCAGCCAAGGAATTAGCGGGGTCTCCTACGAGCAGTACTTC.

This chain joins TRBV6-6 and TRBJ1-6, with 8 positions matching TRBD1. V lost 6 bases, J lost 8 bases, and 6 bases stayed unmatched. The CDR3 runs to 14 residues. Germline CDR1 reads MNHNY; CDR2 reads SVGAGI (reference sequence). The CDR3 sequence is CASSIDRGDSPLHF. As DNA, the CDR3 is TGTGCCAGCAGCATCGACAGGGGTGATTCACCCCTCCACTTT.

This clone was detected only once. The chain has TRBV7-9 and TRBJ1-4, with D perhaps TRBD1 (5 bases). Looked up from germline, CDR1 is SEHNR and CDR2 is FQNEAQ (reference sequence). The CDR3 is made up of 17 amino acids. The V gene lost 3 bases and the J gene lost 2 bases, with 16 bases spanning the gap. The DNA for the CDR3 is TGTGCCAGCAGCTTTTGGATAGGGGAGGGGACTAATGAAAAACTGTTTTTT. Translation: CASSFWIGEGTNEKLFF.

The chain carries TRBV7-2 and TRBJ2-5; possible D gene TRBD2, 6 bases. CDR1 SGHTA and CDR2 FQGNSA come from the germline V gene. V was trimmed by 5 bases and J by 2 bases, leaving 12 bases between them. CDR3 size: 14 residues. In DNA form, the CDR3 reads TGTGCCAGCAGCAGTTACGGGGGTCAAGAGACCCAGTACTTC. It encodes CASSSYGGQETQYF.

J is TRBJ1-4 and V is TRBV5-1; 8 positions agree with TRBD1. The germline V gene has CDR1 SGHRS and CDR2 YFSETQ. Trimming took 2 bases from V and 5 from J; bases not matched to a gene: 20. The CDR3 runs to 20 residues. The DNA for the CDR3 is TGCGCCAGCAGCTTAAGTACCCTGACAGGGGACGCGGACTCGAATGAAAAACTGTTTTTT. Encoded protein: CASSLSTLTGDADSNEKLFF.

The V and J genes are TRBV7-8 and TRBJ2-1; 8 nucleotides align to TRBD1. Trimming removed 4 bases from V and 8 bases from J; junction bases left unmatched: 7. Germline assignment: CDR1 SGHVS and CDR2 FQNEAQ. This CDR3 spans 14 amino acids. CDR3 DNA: TGTGCCAGCAGCTCTCAGGGGGCTTGGGATGAGCAGTTCTTC. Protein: CASSSQGAWDEQFF. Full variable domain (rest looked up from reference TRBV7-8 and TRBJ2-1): GAGVSQSPRYKVAKRGQDVALRCDPISGHVSLFWYQQALGQGPEFLTYFQNEAQLDKSGLPSDRFFAERPEGSVSTLKIQRTQQEDSAVYLCASSSQGAWDEQFFGPGTRLTVL.

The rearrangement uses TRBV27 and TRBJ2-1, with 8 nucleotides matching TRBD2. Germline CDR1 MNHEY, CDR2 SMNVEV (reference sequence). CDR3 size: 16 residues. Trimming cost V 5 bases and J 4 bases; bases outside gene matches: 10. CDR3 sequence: CASSITLAGHYNEQFF. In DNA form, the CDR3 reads TGTGCCAGCAGTATTACCCTAGCGGGCCATTACAATGAGCAGTTCTTC.

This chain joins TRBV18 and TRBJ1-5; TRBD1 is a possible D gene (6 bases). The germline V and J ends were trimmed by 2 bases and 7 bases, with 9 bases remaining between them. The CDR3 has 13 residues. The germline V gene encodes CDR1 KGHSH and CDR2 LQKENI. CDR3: CASSPADSQPQHF. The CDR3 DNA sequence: TGTGCCAGCTCACCAGCGGACAGCCAGCCCCAGCATTTT.

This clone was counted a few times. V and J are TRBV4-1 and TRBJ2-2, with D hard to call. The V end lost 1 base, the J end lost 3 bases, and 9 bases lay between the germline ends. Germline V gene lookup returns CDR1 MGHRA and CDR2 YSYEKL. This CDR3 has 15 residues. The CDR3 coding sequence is TGCGCCAGCAGCCAAGGAGATATAGACACCGGGGAGCTGTTTTTT. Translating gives CASSQGDIDTGELFF.

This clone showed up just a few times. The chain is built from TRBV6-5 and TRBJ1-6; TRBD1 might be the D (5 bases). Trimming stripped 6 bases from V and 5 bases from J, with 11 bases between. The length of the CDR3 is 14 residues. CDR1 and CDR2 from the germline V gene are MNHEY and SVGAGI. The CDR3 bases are TGTGCCAGCAGACCCCCGGGGGATAATTCACCCCTCCACTTT. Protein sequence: CASRPPGDNSPLHF.

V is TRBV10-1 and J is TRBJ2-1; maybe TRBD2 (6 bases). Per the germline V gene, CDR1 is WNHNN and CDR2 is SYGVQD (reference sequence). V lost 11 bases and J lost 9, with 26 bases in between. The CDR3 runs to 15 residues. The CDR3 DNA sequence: TGCGCCTCCGGGCACTCCGAGGCGGGATTGGGTGAGCAGTTCTTC. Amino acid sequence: CASGHSEAGLGEQFF.

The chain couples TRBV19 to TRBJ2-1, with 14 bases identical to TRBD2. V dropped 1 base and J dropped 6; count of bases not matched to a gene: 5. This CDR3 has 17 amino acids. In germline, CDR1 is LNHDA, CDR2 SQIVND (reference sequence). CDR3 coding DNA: TGTGCCAGTAGTATAGCCCCCGGGACTAGCGGGAGCAATGAGCAGTTCTTC. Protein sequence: CASSIAPGTSGSNEQFF.

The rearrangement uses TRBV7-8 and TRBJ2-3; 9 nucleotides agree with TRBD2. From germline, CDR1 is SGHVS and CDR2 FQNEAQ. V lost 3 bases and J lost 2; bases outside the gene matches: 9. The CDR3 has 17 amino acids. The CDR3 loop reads CASSFPDSGSLTDTQYF. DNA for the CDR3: TGTGCCAGCAGCTTCCCCGATAGCGGGAGCCTCACAGATACGCAGTATTTT.

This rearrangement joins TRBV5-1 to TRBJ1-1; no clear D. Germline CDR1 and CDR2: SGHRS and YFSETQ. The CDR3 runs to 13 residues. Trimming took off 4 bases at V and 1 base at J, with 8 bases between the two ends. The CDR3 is CASSRTQNTEAFF. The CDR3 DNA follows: TGCGCCAGCAGCAGAACACAGAACACTGAAGCTTTCTTT.

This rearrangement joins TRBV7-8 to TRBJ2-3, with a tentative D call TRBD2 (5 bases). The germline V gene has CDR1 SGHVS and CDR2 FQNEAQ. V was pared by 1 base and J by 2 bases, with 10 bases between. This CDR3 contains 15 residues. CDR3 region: CASSLGGGYTDTQYF. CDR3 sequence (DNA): TGTGCCAGCAGCTTAGGAGGCGGGTACACAGATACGCAGTATTTT.

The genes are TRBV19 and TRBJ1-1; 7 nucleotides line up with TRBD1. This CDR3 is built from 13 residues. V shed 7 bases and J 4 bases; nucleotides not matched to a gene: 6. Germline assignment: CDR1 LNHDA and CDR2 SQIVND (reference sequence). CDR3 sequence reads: CASTRQGITEAFF. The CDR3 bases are TGTGCCAGTACTCGACAGGGAATCACTGAAGCTTTCTTT. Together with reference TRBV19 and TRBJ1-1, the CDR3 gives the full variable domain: DGGITQSPKYLFRKEGQNVTLSCEQNLNHDAMYWYRQDPGQGLRLIYYSQIVNDFQKGDIAEGYSVSREKKESFPLTVTSAQKNPTAFYLCASTRQGITEAFFGQGTRLTVV.

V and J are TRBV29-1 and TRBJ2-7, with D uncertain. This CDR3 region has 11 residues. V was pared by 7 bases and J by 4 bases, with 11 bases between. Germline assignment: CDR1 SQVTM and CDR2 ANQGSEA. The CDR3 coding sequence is TGCAGCGCCGTACTAAATTACGAGCAGTACTTC. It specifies CSAVLNYEQYF.

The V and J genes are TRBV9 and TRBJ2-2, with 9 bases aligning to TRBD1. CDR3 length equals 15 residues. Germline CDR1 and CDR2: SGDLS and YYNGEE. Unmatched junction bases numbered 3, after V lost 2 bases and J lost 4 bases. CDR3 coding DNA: TGTGCCAGCAGCGTGGGGACAGGGTTCACCGGGGAGCTGTTTTTT. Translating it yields CASSVGTGFTGELFF.

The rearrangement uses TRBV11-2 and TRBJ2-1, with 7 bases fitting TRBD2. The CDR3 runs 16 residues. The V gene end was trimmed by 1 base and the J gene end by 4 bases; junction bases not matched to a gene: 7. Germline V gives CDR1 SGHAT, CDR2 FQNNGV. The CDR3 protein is CASSLGLARTYNEQFF. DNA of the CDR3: TGTGCCAGCAGCTTAGGACTAGCCCGAACATACAATGAGCAGTTCTTC.